Shown below are 3 T cell receptor beta chains from a single sample sequenced in a study of T cell responses to AZD1222 COVID-19 vaccine. The protocol was immunoSEQ multiplex PCR, while the TCRdb copy is restricted to in-frame clones and leaves out a portion. Of approximately 150,000 clones listed, more than 85% are singletons. The specimen comprised peripheral blood, sampled on day 0 of AZD1222 vaccination. All receptors derive from an adult in good health.

This sequence joins TRBV5-1 and TRBJ1-1; possibly TRBD1 for D (5 bases). V was trimmed by 4 bases and J by 4 bases, leaving 17 bases between them. Germline lookup yields CDR1 SGHRS and CDR2 YFSETQ. The CDR3 length is 15 residues. The CDR3 DNA follows: TGCGCCAGCAGCCCTCGATCCACGGGGGGCACTGAAGCTTTCTTT. Its translation is CASSPRSTGGTEAFF.

The chain couples TRBV4-2 to TRBJ2-5, with 9 nucleotides matching TRBD2. The CDR3 is 16 residues long. The J segment lost 7 bases and the V segment lost 0 bases, leaving 9 bases of the junction unmatched. The germline CDR1 and CDR2 sequences are LGHNA and YNFKEQ. In nucleotides, the CDR3 is TGTGCCAGCAGCCAAGATTGGCGGGGGGGAACAGGGACCCAGTACTTC. This sequence encodes CASSQDWRGGTGTQYF.

The chain is built from TRBV10-2 and TRBJ1-1; TRBD1 might be the D (5 bases). CDR1 is WSHSY, CDR2 SAAADI, per germline. The CDR3 runs 13 residues. V lost 5 bases, J lost 6 bases, and 13 bases lay in between. CDR3 DNA: TGCGCCAGCAGTTGGGTCCTAGGGGCTGAAGCTTTCTTT. Translating gives CASSWVLGAEAFF.